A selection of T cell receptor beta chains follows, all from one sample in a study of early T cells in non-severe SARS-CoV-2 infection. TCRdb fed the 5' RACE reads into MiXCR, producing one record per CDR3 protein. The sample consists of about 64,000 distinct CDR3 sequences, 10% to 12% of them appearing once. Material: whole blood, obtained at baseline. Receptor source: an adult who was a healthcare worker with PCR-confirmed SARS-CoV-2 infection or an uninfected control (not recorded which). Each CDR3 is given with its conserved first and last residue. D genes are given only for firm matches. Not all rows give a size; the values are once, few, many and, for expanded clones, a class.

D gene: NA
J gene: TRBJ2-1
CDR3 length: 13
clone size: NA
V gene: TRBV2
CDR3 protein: CASSASVDNEQFF
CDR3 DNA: TGTGCCAGCAGTGCGAGCGTGGACAATGAGCAGTTCTTC

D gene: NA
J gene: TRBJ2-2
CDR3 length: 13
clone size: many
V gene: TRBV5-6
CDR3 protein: CASSPQRAGELFF
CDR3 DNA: TGTGCCAGCAGCCCCCAGAGGGCCGGGGAGCTGTTTTTT

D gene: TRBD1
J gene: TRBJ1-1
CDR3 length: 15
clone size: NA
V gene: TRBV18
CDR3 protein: CASSPETGQNTEAFF
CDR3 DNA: TGTGCCAGCTCACCAGAGACAGGGCAAAACACTGAAGCTTTCTTT

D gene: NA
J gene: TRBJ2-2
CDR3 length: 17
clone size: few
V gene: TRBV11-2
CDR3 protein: CASSLDRTAPNTGELFF
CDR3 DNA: TGTGCCAGCAGCTTAGATCGGACCGCTCCGAATACCGGGGAGCTGTTTTTT

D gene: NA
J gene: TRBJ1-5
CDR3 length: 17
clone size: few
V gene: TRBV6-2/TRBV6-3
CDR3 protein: CASSQPSRTLYNQPQHF
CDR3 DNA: TGTGCCAGCAGTCAGCCGTCTCGGACACTTTACAATCAGCCCCAGCATTTT

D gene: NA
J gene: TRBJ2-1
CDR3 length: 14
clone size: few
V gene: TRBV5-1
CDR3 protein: CASSLGTGTRVQFF
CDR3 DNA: TGCGCCAGCAGCTTGGGTACCGGGACGCGGGTTCAGTTCTTC

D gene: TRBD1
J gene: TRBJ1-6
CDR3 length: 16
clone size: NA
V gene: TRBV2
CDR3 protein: CASSDTAGQGNSPLHF
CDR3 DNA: TGTGCCAGCAGTGATACGGCGGGACAGGGTAATTCACCCCTCCACTTT

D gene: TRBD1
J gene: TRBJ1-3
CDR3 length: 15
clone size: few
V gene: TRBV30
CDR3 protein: CACQTGDSSGNTIYF
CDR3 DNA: TGTGCCTGCCAAACAGGGGATAGCTCTGGAAACACCATATATTTT

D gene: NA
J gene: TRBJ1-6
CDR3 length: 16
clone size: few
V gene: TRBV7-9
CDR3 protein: CASSRAPVTANSPLHF
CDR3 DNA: TGTGCCAGCAGCCGCGCTCCCGTGACAGCTAATTCACCCCTCCACTTT

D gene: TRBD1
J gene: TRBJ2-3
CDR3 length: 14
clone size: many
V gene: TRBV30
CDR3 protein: CAWGAGQGTNTQYF
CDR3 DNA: TGTGCCTGGGGCGCTGGACAGGGGACAAATACGCAGTATTTT

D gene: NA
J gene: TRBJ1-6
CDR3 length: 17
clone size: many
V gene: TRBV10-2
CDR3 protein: CASSPWGESSYNSPLHF
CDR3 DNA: TGCGCCAGCAGTCCTTGGGGGGAGTCCTCCTATAATTCACCCCTCCACTTT

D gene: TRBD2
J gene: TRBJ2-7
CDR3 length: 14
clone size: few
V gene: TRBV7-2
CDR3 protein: CASSPTSGGYEQYF
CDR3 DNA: TGTGCCAGCAGCCCTACTAGCGGTGGGTACGAGCAGTACTTC

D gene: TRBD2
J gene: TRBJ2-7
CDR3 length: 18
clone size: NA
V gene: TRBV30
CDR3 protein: CAWSAYPGTSGGAYEQYF
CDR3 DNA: TGTGCCTGGAGTGCCTACCCCGGGACTAGCGGGGGGGCATACGAGCAGTACTTC

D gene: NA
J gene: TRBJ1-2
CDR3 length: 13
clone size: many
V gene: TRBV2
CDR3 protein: CASVPGSNYGYTF
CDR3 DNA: TGTGCCAGCGTACCAGGGTCTAACTATGGCTACACCTTC

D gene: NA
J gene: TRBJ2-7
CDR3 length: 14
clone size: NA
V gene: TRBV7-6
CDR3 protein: CASSIGRSSYEQYF
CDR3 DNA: TGTGCCAGCAGCATCGGACGAAGCTCCTACGAGCAGTACTTC

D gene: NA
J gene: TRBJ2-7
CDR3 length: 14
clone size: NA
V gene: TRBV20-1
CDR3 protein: CSAIGAGSSYEQYF
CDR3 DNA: TGCAGTGCCATAGGGGCGGGTAGCTCCTACGAGCAGTACTTC

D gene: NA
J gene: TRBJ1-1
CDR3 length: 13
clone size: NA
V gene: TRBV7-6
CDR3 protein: CASSPLTHSQVFF
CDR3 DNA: TGTGCCAGCAGCCCCTTAACCCACTCGCAGGTTTTCTTT

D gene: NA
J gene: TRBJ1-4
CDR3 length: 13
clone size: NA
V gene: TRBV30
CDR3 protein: CAWSKAANEKLFF
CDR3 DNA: TGTGCCTGGAGTAAGGCAGCTAATGAAAAACTGTTTTTT

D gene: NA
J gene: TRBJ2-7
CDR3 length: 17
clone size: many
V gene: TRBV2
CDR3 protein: CASRSLVRQDLSYEQYF
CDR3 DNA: TGTGCCAGCAGATCTTTGGTCCGGCAGGACCTCTCCTACGAGCAGTACTTC

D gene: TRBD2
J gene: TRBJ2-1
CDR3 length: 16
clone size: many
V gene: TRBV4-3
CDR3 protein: CASSQDGGGSYNEQFF
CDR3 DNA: TGCGCCAGCAGCCAAGATGGCGGGGGTTCCTACAATGAGCAGTTCTTC